The clone carrying this TCR beta chain came up a few times. The antigen remains undetermined. The V gene end was trimmed by 5 bases and the J gene end by 7 bases; junction bases not matched to a gene: 4. Germline CDR1 reads DFQATT; CDR2 reads SNEGSKA (reference sequence). This CDR3 comprises 12 residues. This sample stems from a study of vaccination and CD4 T cells after COVID-19. Treatment in this sample: 10-day PBMC culture with coronavirus spike peptide pools or control peptides (ViraFEST assay). Positive PCR dates covered March to December 2020, before US Alpha, Beta and Delta variants. Cultured CD4+ T cell DNA underwent sequencing with the Oncomine TCR Beta short-read assay. Each CDR3 protein is one row after TCRdb ran MiXCR on the PCR reads. The profile covers more than 15,000 distinct CDR3 sequences, with less than 70% appearing a single time and 6.5% to 8.5% taken by the ten largest.

The V and J genes are TRBV20-1 and TRBJ1-4; 7 nucleotides match TRBD1. The sequence was collected from a human donor who had recovered from COVID-19. The sequenced sample was CD4+ T cells from blood, cultured in vitro. The CDR3 is CSASNRGEKLFF. For the CDR3, the DNA is TGCAGTGCTTCAAACAGGGGTGAAAAACTGTTTTTT.